A selection of T cell receptor beta chains follows, all from one sample in a study of blood T cell repertoires in COVID-19. Libraries were prepared by immunoSEQ multiplex PCR; TCRdb keeps only in-frame clonotypes and omits some of them. This table holds more than 100,000 clones, 84% found once. Input material: peripheral blood. These receptors were collected from a man aged 55 to 70 with acute or convalescent COVID-19. Both conserved end residues are part of each CDR3. The order of the fields is V gene, J gene, CDR3 protein.

V gene: TRBV18
J gene: TRBJ2-1
CDR3 protein: CASSPPMEAHYNEQFF

V gene: TRBV7-2
J gene: TRBJ2-3
CDR3 protein: CASSADRGATDTQYF

V gene: TRBV21-1
J gene: TRBJ2-6
CDR3 protein: CASSKEWGRRVPGANVLTF

V gene: TRBV3-1/TRBV3-2
J gene: TRBJ2-1
CDR3 protein: CASSYTVNEQFF

V gene: TRBV6-5
J gene: TRBJ2-7
CDR3 protein: CASSYSPAGIEQYF

V gene: TRBV4-2
J gene: TRBJ2-1
CDR3 protein: CASSQEPGLAHNEQFF

V gene: TRBV12-5
J gene: TRBJ2-2
CDR3 protein: CASGLVSGGGNTGELFF

V gene: TRBV7-6
J gene: TRBJ2-1
CDR3 protein: CASSFSGGAGTIEQFF

V gene: TRBV19
J gene: TRBJ2-5
CDR3 protein: CASSTQGAKTQYF

V gene: TRBV6-6
J gene: TRBJ1-2
CDR3 protein: CASSYGQGAFVF

V gene: TRBV30
J gene: TRBJ1-5
CDR3 protein: CAWSKGDQQPQHF

V gene: TRBV5-1
J gene: TRBJ2-1
CDR3 protein: CASSPDGGAGVDEQFF

V gene: TRBV5-1
J gene: TRBJ2-2
CDR3 protein: CASSPQGASSGELFF

V gene: TRBV19
J gene: TRBJ1-4
CDR3 protein: CATSFWEGREKLFF

V gene: TRBV6-5
J gene: TRBJ1-1
CDR3 protein: CASSYPGNTEAFF

V gene: TRBV7-8
J gene: TRBJ2-7
CDR3 protein: CASSSSGLWYEQYF

V gene: TRBV28
J gene: TRBJ1-2
CDR3 protein: CASSLVRVYGYTF

V gene: TRBV10-1
J gene: TRBJ1-2
CDR3 protein: CASSESANYGYTF

V gene: TRBV27
J gene: TRBJ2-5
CDR3 protein: CASSLRPRLAGQYQETQYF